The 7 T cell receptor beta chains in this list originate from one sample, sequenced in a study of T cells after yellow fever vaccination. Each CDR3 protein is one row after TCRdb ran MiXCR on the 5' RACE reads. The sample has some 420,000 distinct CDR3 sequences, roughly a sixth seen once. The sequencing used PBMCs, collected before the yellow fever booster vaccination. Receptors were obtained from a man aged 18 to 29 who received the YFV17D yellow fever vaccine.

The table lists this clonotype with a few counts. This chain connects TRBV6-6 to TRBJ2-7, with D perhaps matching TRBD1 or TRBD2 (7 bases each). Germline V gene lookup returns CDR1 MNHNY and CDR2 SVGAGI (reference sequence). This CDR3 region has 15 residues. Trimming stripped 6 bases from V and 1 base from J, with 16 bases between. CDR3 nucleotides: TGTGCCAGCAGACTAGGGGAGGGGGCTTCCTACGAGCAGTACGTC. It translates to CASRLGEGASYEQYV.

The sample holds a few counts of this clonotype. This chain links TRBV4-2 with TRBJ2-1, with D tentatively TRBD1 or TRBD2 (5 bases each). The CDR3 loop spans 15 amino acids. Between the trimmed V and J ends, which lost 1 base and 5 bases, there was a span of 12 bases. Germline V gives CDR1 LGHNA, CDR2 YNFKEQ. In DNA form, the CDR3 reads TGTGCCAGCAGCCAAGTGCGGGCAGGGAACAATGAGCAGTTCTTC. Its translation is CASSQVRAGNNEQFF.

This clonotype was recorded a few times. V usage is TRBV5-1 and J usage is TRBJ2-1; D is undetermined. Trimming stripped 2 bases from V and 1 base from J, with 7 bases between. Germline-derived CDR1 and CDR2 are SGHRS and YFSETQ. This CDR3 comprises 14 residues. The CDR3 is CASSFQDSYNEQFF. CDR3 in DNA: TGCGCCAGCAGCTTTCAGGATTCCTACAATGAGCAGTTCTTC.

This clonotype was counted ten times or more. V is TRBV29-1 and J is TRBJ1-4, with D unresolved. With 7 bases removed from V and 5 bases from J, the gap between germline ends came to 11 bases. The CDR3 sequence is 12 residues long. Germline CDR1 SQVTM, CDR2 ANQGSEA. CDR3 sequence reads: CSAVMENEKLFF. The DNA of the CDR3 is TGCAGCGCGGTTATGGAGAATGAAAAACTGTTTTTT.

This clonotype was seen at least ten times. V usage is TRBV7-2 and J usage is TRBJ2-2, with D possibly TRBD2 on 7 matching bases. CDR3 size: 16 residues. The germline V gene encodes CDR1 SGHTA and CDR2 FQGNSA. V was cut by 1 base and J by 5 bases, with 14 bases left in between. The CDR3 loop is CASSLDGGANTGELFF. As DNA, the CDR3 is TGTGCCAGCAGCTTAGATGGGGGGGCTAATACCGGGGAGCTGTTTTTT.

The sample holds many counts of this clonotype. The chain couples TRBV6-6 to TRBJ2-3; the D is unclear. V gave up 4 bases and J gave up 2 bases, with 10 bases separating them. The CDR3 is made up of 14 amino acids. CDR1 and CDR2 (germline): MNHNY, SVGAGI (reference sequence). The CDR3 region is CASSLASPTDTQYF. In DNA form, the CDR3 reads TGTGCCAGCAGTTTGGCCTCTCCCACAGATACGCAGTATTTT.

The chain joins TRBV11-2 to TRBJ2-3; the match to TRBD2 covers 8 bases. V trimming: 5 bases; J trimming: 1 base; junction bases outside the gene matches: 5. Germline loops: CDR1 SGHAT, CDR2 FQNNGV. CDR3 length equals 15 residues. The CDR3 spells CASSLAGRGTDTQYF. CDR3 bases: TGTGCCAGCAGCCTAGCGGGCCGGGGCACAGATACGCAGTATTTT.